The clone carrying this TCR beta chain has a handful of counts. Its target is unknown. This specimen belongs to a study of identical twins. Points from the study as a whole: One should note that invariant MAIT and iNKT cells could partly confound zero-insertion analyses. Memory repertoires showed no such pattern, whereas abundant cord blood beta clonotypes carried fewer insertions.

Using its own MiXCR run on the 5' RACE reads, TCRdb lists one record per CDR3 protein. The sample consists of 400,000 to 550,000 distinct CDR3 sequences, roughly a fifth of them appearing once. The CDR3 covers 11 residues. V lost 5 bases to trimming and J lost 11 bases, with 15 bases between them. CDR1 is DFQATT and CDR2 is SNEGSKA in the germline V gene (reference sequence). The data also belong to a second study, concerning T cells expressing NK-cell markers.

This chain connects TRBV20-1 to TRBJ1-1; D may be TRBD1 (5 bases). Sequenced: CD4+ T cells sorted from blood. This clonotype was sampled from a woman aged 18-29 years in good health. In nucleotides, the CDR3 is TGCAGTGCTCCCCGGGGGGTGCGTGCTTTCTTT. Translating it yields CSAPRGVRAFF.